This T cell receptor beta chain derives from a study of T cell responses to AZD1222 COVID-19 vaccine. Looked up from germline, CDR1 is MNHNS and CDR2 is SASEGT. The length of the CDR3 is 14 residues. The J segment lost 7 bases and the V segment lost 2 bases, leaving 6 bases of the junction unmatched. Second-dose timings of about 4 or about 12 weeks were pooled. Findings and caveats of the study: The sample set comprised mostly white British donors with more females, and clonal diversity was possibly underestimated.

The table came from immunoSEQ multiplex PCR; TCRdb's copy has only in-frame clones and leaves some out. The data contain over 120,000 clones, more than 85% of them singletons. Remarks on this clone: No antigen is known for it.

The TCR originated in an adult who received the AZD1222 COVID-19 vaccine. This sample comprised peripheral blood, obtained 28 days after the second AZD1222 dose. The J gene is TRBJ1-2, the V gene TRBV6-1, with 8 bases identical to TRBD1. As DNA, the CDR3 is TGTGCCAGCAGTGAATTAGACAGGGGATCTGGCTACACCTTC. This codes for CASSELDRGSGYTF.